The 5 T cell receptor beta chains below all came from one sample that was sequenced in a study of blood T cell repertoires in COVID-19. Assay used: immunoSEQ multiplex PCR; TCRdb lists only in-frame clones, some missing. The sample has about 120,000 clones, roughly 80% seen once. The material sequenced was peripheral blood. The receptors shown here come from a human donor in a cohort sampled during active COVID-19.

The chain carries TRBV19 and TRBJ2-7, with 8 bases lining up with TRBD1. Germline-derived CDR1 and CDR2 are LNHDA and SQIVND (reference sequence). CDR3 size: 14 residues. The V gene end was trimmed by 11 bases and the J gene end by 2 bases; junction bases not matched to a gene: 11. The CDR3 sequence is CASGGGTGAYEQYF. The CDR3 region has the DNA TGTGCCTCAGGGGGCGGGACAGGTGCCTACGAGCAGTACTTC.

This clone showed up just a few times. The chain has TRBV28 and TRBJ1-5, with D unresolved. The CDR3 has 14 amino acids. V lost 7 bases and J 0 bases, leaving 10 bases between the germline ends. Germline V lookup: CDR1 MDHEN, CDR2 SYDVKM. The CDR3 loop reads CASIQHPSNQPQHF. The DNA for the CDR3 is TGTGCCAGCATCCAACACCCTAGCAATCAGCCCCAGCATTTT. The full variable domain, completed using reference TRBV28 and TRBJ1-5, is DVKVTQSSRYLVKRTGEKVFLECVQDMDHENMFWYRQDPGLGLRLIYFSYDVKMKEKGDIPEGYSVSREKKERFSLILESASTNQTSMYLCASIQHPSNQPQHFGDGTRLSIL.

V and J are TRBV6-1 and TRBJ2-7; 11 nucleotides match TRBD2. After removal of 2 bases from V and 3 bases from J, the junction contained 3 bases not matched to a gene. CDR3 length: 15 residues. Germline loops: CDR1 MNHNS, CDR2 SASEGT. The CDR3 DNA is TGTGCCAGCAGTGAAACTAGCGGGGGATTCTACGAGCAGTACTTC. Residues: CASSETSGGFYEQYF.

The chain joins TRBV7-9 to TRBJ2-7, with D possibly being TRBD2 (5 bases). V was cut by 5 bases and J by 3 bases, with 14 bases left in between. The CDR3 spans 14 residues. From germline, CDR1 is SEHNR and CDR2 FQNEAQ (reference sequence). This CDR3 reads CASSNPGSGYEQYF. The DNA for the CDR3 is TGTGCCAGCAGCAACCCGGGATCAGGCTACGAGCAGTACTTC.

This clone was counted between two and nine times. This chain connects TRBV5-4 to TRBJ2-7; 8 positions match TRBD1. From germline, CDR1 is SGHNT and CDR2 YYREEE (reference sequence). V lost 3 bases, J lost 5 bases, and 4 bases stayed unmatched. This CDR3 contains 13 residues. CDR3 amino acids: CASSWGQEDEQYF. CDR3 DNA sequence: TGTGCCAGCAGCTGGGGACAGGAAGACGAGCAGTACTTC.